The T cell receptor (beta chain) under discussion was sequenced for a study of spatial heterogeneity in lung cancer. Study-level information: Combinations of a unique TCR and a UMI were tallied in raw reads, and on average each appeared more than ten times.

The presence of a unique molecular identifier marked each TCR cDNA molecule. TCRdb independently ran MiXCR on the 5' RACE reads; one entry per CDR3 protein. The sample holds roughly 70,000 distinct CDR3 sequences, about an eighth seen once. Time point indicated: sample taken at primary tumor resection. Sequencing was performed on whole RNA extracted from tumor and nontumor lung tissue, or from frozen PBMC, and the material was left unsorted. Germline V CDR1 and CDR2: SGHTA, FQGNSA. The CDR3 covers 19 residues. V lost 4 bases to trimming and J lost 1 base, with 20 bases between them. The receptor's source is a male donor with early-stage non-small cell lung cancer. The chain carries TRBV7-2 and TRBJ2-6; a possible D gene is TRBD2 (5 bases). The sequencing here drew on PBMCs, taken at surgery. CDR3 DNA: TGTGCCAGCAGCTCGGCCTCGCGGGCGGCCGGGTCTGGGGCCAACGTCCTGACTTTC. The encoded protein is CASSSASRAAGSGANVLTF. Looking up the rest from reference TRBV7-2 and TRBJ2-6 gives the full variable domain: GAGVSQSPSNKVTEKGKDVELRCDPISGHTALYWYRQSLGQGLEFLIYFQGNSAPDKSGLPSDRFSAERTGGSVSTLTIQRTQQEDSAVYLCASSSASRAAGSGANVLTFGAGSRLTVL.